Listed below are T cell receptor beta chains from one sample, sequenced in a study of cytomegalovirus exposure and HLA in healthy donors. The protocol was immunoSEQ multiplex PCR, while the TCRdb copy is restricted to in-frame clones and leaves out a portion. The table lists 150,000 to 200,000 clones, roughly 82% of them singletons. Input material: PBMCs. All receptors derive from a young woman in good health and CMV-seronegative. CDR3s include the opening cysteine and the closing phenylalanine or tryptophan.

CDR3aa	v_gene	j_gene	len
CAWSAFSGFTGELFF	TRBV30	TRBJ2-2	15
CAIGGAGLAGEGYEQYF	TRBV10-3	TRBJ2-7	17
CASRQGSNYGYTF	TRBV6-5	TRBJ1-2	13
CASSYREWQPQHF	TRBV7-9	TRBJ1-5	13
CASSEYFRGQNYGYTF	TRBV25-1	TRBJ1-2	16
CASSLREGSRSNQPQHF	TRBV5-8	TRBJ1-5	17
CAWSDRVFEKLFF	TRBV30	TRBJ1-4	13
CASSADRGGNTIYF	TRBV9	TRBJ1-3	14
CASRLARRETGGDQPQHF	TRBV12-2	TRBJ1-5	18
CASSLPGTQGYGYTF	TRBV23-1	TRBJ1-2	15
CASSLMSASYTF	TRBV5-6	TRBJ1-2	12
CASSLFNTEAFF	TRBV18	TRBJ1-1	12
CVRSCNRVFDTEAFF	TRBV7-5	TRBJ1-1	15
CASSSADRGGVTEAFF	TRBV7-9	TRBJ1-1	16
CASSSGTGKETQYF	TRBV11-1	TRBJ2-5	14
CASSPSPGVSNQPQHF	TRBV7-6	TRBJ1-5	16
CASRSFGGSSLAGTEFTGELFF	TRBV5-1	TRBJ2-2	22
CASSLDYSSGGVHNEQFF	TRBV11-2	TRBJ2-1	18
CASSLTSSYNEQFF	TRBV14	TRBJ2-1	14
CASSLDEQYF	TRBV2	TRBJ2-7	10
CASSLRGGVGSYEQYF	TRBV7-9	TRBJ2-7	16
CATAGGGTDTQYF	TRBV10-3	TRBJ2-3	13
CASSLREGPETIYF	TRBV5-4	TRBJ1-3	14
CASSQSVRYQPQHF	TRBV23-1	TRBJ1-5	14
CASSIRGTGGTNTEAFF	TRBV19	TRBJ1-1	17
CASSQQQGALPLDYGYTF	TRBV5-1	TRBJ1-2	18
CASSRGGPLDTQYF	TRBV6-5	TRBJ2-3	14
CASIIVGLAGSYEQYF	TRBV19	TRBJ2-7	16
CASSYGGTGELFF	TRBV6-6	TRBJ2-2	13
CASSDSIGGGWTEAFF	TRBV6-4	TRBJ1-1	16
CASSLSTTNYGYTF	TRBV5-1	TRBJ1-2	14
CASAAGVGLTDTQYF	TRBV11-3	TRBJ2-3	15
CASSLLASGGYEQYF	TRBV7-8	TRBJ2-7	15
CASSSAGGASTDTQYF	TRBV5-1	TRBJ2-3	16
CASSWGDSRYSPNYGYTF	TRBV5-1	TRBJ1-2	18
CASSLLQVNTEAFF	TRBV5-6	TRBJ1-1	14
CASSYGLGGGNTIYF	TRBV6-5	TRBJ1-3	15
CASSAPGTSGGAIDEQFF	TRBV9	TRBJ2-1	18
CASSVGRSNSPLHF	TRBV2	TRBJ1-6	14
CASSDSPGRSGNTIYF	TRBV5-1	TRBJ1-3	16
CASSPWGQLNTEAFF	TRBV5-4	TRBJ1-1	15
CASRTDRAHGYTF	TRBV28	TRBJ1-2	13
CASRPDRGGSNSPLHF	TRBV2	TRBJ1-6	16
CATTGGYGYTF	TRBV19	TRBJ1-2	11
CASSSRGRAFGYTF	TRBV7-3	TRBJ1-2	14
CASSLFNRGSQTRGYTF	TRBV5-6	TRBJ1-2	17
CASSLEREVSTDTQYF	TRBV18	TRBJ2-3	16
CASSETGVPGGYTF	TRBV6-5	TRBJ1-2	14
CSATDSYEQYF	TRBV29-1	TRBJ2-7	11